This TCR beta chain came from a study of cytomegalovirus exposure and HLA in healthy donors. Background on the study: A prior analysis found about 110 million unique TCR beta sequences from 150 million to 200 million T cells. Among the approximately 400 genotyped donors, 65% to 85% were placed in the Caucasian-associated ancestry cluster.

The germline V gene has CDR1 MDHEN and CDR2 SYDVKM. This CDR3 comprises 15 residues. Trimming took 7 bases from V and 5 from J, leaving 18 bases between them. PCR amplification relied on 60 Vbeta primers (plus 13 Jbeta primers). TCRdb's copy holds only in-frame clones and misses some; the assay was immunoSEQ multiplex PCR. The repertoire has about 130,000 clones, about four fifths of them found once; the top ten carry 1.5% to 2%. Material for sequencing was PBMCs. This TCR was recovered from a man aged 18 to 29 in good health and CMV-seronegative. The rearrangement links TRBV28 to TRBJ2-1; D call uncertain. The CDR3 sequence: CASNWLLARDNEQFF. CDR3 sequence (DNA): TGTGCCAGCAATTGGCTTCTCGCCCGTGACAATGAGCAGTTCTTC.